This TCR beta chain comes out of a study of control samples from healthy donors and cancer patients. Sequenced by immunoSEQ multiplex PCR; TCRdb stores in-frame clones only, minus some. The sample lists roughly 120,000 clones; more than 85% were seen once. The V end lost 0 bases, the J end lost 4 bases, and 19 bases lay between the germline ends. CDR3 length equals 18 residues. Germline V gene data show CDR1 as LGHDT and CDR2 as YNNKEL (reference sequence). The sequenced material came from PBMCs. The receptor was derived from a man aged 50-60 years with head and neck cancer. This rearrangement joins TRBV3-1 (or the pseudogene TRBV3-2) to TRBJ2-1; possible D gene TRBD1, 6 bases. CDR3 nucleotides: TGTGCCAGCAGCCAAGACGGTACAGAGGACAGAGTATACAATGAGCAGTTCTTC. Protein: CASSQDGTEDRVYNEQFF.